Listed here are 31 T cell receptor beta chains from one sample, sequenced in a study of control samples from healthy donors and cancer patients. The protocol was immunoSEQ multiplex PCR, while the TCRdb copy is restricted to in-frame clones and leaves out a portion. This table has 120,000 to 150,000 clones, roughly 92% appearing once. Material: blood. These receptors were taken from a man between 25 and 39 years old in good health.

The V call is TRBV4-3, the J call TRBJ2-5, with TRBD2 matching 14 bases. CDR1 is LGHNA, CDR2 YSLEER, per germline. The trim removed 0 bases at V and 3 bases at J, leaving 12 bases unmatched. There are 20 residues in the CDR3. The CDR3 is CASSQDLLTSGRAPEETQYF. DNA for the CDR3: TGCGCCAGCAGCCAAGATCTATTGACTAGCGGGAGGGCCCCCGAAGAGACCCAGTACTTC.

CDR3 protein: CASSQAVAGAPVDNEQFF. The DNA for the CDR3 is TGCGCCAGCAGCCAAGCGGTAGCGGGAGCCCCCGTCGACAATGAGCAGTTCTTC. The chain joins TRBV4-3 to TRBJ2-1; 9 bases map to TRBD2. The CDR3 has 18 residues. J gave up 5 bases and V 1 base, and 12 bases lay outside the gene matches. Germline V CDR1 and CDR2: LGHNA, YSLEER.

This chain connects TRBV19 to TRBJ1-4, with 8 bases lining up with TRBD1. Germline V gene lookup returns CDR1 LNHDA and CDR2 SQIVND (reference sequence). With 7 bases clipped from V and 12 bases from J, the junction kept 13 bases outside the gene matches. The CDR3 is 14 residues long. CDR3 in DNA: TGTGCCAGTACAGGGGGCGTCTTCAATAAGGAACTGTTTTTT. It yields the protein CASTGGVFNKELFF.

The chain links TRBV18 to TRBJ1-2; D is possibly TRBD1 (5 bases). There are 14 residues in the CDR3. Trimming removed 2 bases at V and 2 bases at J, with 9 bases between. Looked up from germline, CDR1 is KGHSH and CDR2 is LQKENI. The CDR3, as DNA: TGTGCCAGCTCACCAGGGGACGGAAACTATGGCTACACCTTC. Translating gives CASSPGDGNYGYTF.

CDR3 sequence: CATSDTGGRSANEQFF. CDR3 nucleotide sequence: TGTGCCACCAGTGACACGGGCGGGAGGAGTGCCAATGAGCAGTTCTTC. The V call is TRBV24-1, the J call TRBJ2-1; 8 bases align to TRBD2. V dropped 4 bases and J dropped 6; count of bases not matched to a gene: 10. Germline CDR1 KGHDR, CDR2 SFDVKD. The CDR3 has 16 residues.

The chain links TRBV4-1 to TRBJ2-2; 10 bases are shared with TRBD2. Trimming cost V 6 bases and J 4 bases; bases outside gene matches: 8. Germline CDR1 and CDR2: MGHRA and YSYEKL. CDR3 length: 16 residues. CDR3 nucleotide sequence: TGCGCCAGCAGTAGGACTAGCGGAGGAACCACCGGGGAGCTGTTTTTT. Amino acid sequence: CASSRTSGGTTGELFF.

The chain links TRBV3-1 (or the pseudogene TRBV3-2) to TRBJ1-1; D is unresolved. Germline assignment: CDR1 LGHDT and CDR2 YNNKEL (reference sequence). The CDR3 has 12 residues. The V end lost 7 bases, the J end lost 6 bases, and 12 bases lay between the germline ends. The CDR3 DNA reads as TGTGCCAGCAACAACAACGGCGCTGAAGCTTTCTTT. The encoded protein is CASNNNGAEAFF.

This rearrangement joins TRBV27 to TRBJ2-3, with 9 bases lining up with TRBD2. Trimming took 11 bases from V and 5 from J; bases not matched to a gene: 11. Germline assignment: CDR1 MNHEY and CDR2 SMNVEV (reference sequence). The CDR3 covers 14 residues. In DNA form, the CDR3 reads TGTGCCTGTAAACCGGGACTAGCAGGAGATACGCAGTATTTT. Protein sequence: CACKPGLAGDTQYF.

The CDR3 DNA follows: TGTGCCAGCAGTTACGTTATGGGCTCTGGGGCCAACGTCCTGACTTTC. Amino acid sequence: CASSYVMGSGANVLTF. V and J are TRBV6-5 and TRBJ2-6; no clear D gene. CDR1 and CDR2 from the germline V gene are MNHEY and SVGAGI. The length of the CDR3 is 16 residues. Between the trimmed V and J ends, which lost 2 bases and 0 bases, there was a span of 8 bases.

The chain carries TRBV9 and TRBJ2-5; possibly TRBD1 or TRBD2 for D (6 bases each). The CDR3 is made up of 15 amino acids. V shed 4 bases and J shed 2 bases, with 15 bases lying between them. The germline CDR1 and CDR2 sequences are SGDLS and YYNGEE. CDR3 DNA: TGTGCCAGCAGCCCACACCTAGGGGGGCAAGAGACCCAGTACTTC. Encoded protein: CASSPHLGGQETQYF. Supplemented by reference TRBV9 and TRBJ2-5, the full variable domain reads DSGVTQTPKHLITATGQRVTLRCSPRSGDLSVYWYQQSLDQGLQFLIQYYNGEERAKGNILERFSAQQFPDLHSELNLSSLELGDSALYFCASSPHLGGQETQYFGPGTRLLVL.

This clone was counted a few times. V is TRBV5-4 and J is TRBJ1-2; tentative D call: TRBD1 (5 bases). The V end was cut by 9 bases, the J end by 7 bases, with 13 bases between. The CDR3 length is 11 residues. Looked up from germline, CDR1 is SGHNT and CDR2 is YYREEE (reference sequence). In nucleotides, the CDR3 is TGTGCCATTTGGGGGATTGGTGGCTACACCTTC. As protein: CAIWGIGGYTF.

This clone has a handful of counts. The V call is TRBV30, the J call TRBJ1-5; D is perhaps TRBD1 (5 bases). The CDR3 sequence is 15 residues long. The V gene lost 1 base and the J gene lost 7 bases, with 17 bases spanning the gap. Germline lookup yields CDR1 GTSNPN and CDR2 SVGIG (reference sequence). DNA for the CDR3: TGTGCCTGGAGTGACGGGTCCAGGGTGGGGCAGCCCCAGCATTTT. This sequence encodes CAWSDGSRVGQPQHF.

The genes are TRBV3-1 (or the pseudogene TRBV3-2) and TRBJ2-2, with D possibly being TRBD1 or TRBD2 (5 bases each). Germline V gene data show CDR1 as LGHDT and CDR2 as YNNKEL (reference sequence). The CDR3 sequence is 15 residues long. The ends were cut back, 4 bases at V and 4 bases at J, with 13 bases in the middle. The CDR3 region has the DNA TGTGCCAGCAGCCCGAACCGGGGACCCACCGGGGAGCTGTTTTTT. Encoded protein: CASSPNRGPTGELFF.

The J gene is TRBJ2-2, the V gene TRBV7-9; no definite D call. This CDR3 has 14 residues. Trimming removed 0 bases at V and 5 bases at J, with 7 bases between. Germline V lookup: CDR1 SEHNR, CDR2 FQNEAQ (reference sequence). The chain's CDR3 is CASSLALRTGELFF. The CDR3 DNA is TGTGCCAGCAGCTTAGCGCTACGGACCGGGGAGCTGTTTTTT.

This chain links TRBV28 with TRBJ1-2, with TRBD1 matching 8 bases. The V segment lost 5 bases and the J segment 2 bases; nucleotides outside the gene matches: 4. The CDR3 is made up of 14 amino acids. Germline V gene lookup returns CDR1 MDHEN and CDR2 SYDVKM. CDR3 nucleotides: TGTGCCAGCAGTCTAGGGGACAGGAACTATGGCTACACCTTC. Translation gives CASSLGDRNYGYTF.

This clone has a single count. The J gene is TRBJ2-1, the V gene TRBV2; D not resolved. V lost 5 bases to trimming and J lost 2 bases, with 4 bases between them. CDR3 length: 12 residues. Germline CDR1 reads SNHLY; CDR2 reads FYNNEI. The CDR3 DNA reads TGTGCCAGCAGTCCAACCTACAATGAGCAGTTCTTC. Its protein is CASSPTYNEQFF. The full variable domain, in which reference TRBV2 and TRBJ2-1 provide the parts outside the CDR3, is EPEVTQTPSHQVTQMGQEVILRCVPISNHLYFYWYRQILGQKVEFLVSFYNNEISEKSEIFDDQFSVERPDGSNFTLKIRSTKLEDSAMYFCASSPTYNEQFFGPGTRLTVL.

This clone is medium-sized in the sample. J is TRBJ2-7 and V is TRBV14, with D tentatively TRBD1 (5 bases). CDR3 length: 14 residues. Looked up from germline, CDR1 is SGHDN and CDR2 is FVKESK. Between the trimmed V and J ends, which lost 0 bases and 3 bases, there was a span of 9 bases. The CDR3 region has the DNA TGTGCCAGCAGCCAAGAGGTGACAGACTACGAGCAGTACTTC. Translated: CASSQEVTDYEQYF.

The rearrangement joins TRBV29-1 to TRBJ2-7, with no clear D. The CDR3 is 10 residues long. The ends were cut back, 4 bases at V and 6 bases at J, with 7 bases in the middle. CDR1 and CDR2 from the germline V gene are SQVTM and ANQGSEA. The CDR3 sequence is CSVAKGEQYF. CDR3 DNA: TGCAGCGTTGCGAAGGGCGAGCAGTACTTC.

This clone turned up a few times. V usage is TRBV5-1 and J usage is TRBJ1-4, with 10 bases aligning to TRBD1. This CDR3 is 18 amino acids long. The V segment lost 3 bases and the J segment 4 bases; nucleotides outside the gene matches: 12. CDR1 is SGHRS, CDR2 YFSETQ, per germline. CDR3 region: CASSSNPGTGALNEKLFF. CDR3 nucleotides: TGCGCCAGCAGCTCCAACCCCGGGACAGGGGCACTTAATGAAAAACTGTTTTTT. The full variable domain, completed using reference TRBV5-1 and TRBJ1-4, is KAGVTQTPRYLIKTRGQQVTLSCSPISGHRSVSWYQQTPGQGLQFLFEYFSETQRNKGNFPGRFSGRQFSNSRSEMNVSTLELGDSALYLCASSSNPGTGALNEKLFFGSGTQLSVL.

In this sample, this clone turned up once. CDR3 bases: TGCGCCAGCAGCTACCTAGACAGGTCCTATGGCTACACCTTC. It specifies CASSYLDRSYGYTF. This chain uses TRBV5-1 with TRBJ1-2; D possibly corresponds to TRBD1 (6 bases). There are 14 residues in the CDR3. Germline-derived CDR1 and CDR2 are SGHRS and YFSETQ. Trimming left V 3 bases short and J 4 bases short, with 13 bases between.

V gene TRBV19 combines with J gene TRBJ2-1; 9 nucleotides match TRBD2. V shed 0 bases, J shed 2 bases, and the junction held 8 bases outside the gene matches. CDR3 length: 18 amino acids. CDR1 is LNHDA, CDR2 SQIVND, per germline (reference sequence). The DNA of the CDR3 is TGTGCCAGTAGTATAGATTCGACTAGCGGAGAAACCTACAATGAGCAGTTCTTC. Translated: CASSIDSTSGETYNEQFF.

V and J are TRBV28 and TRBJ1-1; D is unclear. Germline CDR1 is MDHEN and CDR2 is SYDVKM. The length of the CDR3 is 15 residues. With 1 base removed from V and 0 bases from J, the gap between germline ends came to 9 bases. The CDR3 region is CASSLYARLNTEAFF. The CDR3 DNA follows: TGTGCCAGCAGTTTATATGCGAGATTGAACACTGAAGCTTTCTTT. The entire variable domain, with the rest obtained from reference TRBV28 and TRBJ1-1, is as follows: DVKVTQSSRYLVKRTGEKVFLECVQDMDHENMFWYRQDPGLGLRLIYFSYDVKMKEKGDIPEGYSVSREKKERFSLILESASTNQTSMYLCASSLYARLNTEAFFGQGTRLTVV.

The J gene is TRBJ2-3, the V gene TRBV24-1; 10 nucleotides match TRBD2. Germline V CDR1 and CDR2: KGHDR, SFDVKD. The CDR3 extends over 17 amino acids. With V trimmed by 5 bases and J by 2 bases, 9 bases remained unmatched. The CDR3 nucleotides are TGTGCCACCAGTGTTGGTGCCACTAGCGGGGTCACAGATACGCAGTATTTT. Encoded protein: CATSVGATSGVTDTQYF.

CDR3 sequence: CASSSGLPVNEQFF. The CDR3 DNA reads TGTGCCAGCAGCTCAGGGCTGCCGGTCAATGAGCAGTTCTTC. The chain recombines TRBV9 with TRBJ2-1; TRBD1 might be the D (5 bases). The V end lost 4 bases, the J end lost 6 bases, and 14 bases lay between the germline ends. The CDR3 loop spans 14 amino acids. Germline assignment: CDR1 SGDLS and CDR2 YYNGEE.

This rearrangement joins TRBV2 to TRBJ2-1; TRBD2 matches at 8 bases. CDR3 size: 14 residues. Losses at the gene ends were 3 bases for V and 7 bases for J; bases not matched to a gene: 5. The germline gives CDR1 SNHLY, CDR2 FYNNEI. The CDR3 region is CASSEGLGSNEQFF. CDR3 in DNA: TGTGCCAGCAGTGAGGGACTAGGATCGAATGAGCAGTTCTTC.

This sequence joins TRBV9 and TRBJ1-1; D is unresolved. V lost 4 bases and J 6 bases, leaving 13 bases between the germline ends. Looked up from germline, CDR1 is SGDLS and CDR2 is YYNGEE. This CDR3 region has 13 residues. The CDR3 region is CASSLVPWAEAFF. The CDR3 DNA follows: TGTGCCAGCAGCCTCGTACCTTGGGCTGAAGCTTTCTTT.

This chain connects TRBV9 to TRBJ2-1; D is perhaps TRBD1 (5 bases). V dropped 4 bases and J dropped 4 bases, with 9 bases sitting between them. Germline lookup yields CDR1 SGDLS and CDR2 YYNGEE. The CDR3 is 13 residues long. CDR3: CASSQGAYNEQFF. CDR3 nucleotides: TGTGCCAGCAGCCAAGGGGCTTACAATGAGCAGTTCTTC.

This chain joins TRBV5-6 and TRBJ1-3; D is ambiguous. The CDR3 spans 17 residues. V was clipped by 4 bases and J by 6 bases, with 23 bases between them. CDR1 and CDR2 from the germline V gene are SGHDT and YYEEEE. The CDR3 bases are TGTGCCAGCAGCACAGCCGTCGGCGCCCGCCGTTCAAACACCATATATTTT. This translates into CASSTAVGARRSNTIYF. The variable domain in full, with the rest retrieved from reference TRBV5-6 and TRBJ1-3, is DAGVTQSPTHLIKTRGQQVTLRCSPKSGHDTVSWYQQALGQGPQFIFQYYEEEERQRGNFPDRFSGHQFPNYSSELNVNALLLGDSALYLCASSTAVGARRSNTIYFGEGSWLTVV.

The CDR3 is CASSYGRMNTEAFF. CDR3 bases: TGTGCCAGCAGTTACGGCAGAATGAACACTGAAGCTTTCTTT. The chain is built from TRBV6-2 or TRBV6-3 and TRBJ1-1; D gene ambiguous. V lost 2 bases and J 0 bases, leaving 7 bases between the germline ends. The CDR3 loop spans 14 amino acids. Germline-derived CDR1 and CDR2 are MNHEY and SVGEGT.

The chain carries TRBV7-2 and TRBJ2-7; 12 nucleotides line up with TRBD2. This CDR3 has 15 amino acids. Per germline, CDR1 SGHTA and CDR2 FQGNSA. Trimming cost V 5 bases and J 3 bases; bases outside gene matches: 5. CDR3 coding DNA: TGTGCCAGCAGCACACTAGCGGGAGGCGGCTACGAGCAGTACTTC. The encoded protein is CASSTLAGGGYEQYF.

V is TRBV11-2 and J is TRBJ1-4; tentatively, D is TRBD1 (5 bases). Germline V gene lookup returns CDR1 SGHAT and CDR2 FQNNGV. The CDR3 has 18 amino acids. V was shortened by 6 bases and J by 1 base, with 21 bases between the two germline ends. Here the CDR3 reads CASRTGGGSNKTNEKLFF. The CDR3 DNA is TGTGCCAGCAGGACCGGGGGGGGAAGTAACAAAACTAATGAAAAACTGTTTTTT. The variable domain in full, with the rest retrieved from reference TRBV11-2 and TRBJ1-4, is EAGVAQSPRYKIIEKRQSVAFWCNPISGHATLYWYQQILGQGPKLLIQFQNNGVVDDSQLPKDRFSAERLKGVDSTLKIQPAKLEDSAVYLCASRTGGGSNKTNEKLFFGSGTQLSVL.